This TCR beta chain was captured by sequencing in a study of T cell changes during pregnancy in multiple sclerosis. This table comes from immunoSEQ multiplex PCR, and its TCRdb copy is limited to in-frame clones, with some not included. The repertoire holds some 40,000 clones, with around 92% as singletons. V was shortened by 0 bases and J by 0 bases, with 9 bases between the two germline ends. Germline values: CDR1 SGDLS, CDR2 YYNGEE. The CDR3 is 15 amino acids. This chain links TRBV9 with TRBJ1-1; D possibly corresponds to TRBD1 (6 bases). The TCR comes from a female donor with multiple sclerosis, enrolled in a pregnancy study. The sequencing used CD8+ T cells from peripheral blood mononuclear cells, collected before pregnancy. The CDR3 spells CASSVGGQMNTEAFF. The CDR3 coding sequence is TGTGCCAGCAGCGTAGGTGGACAGATGAACACTGAAGCTTTCTTT. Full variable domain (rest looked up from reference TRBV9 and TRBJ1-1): DSGVTQTPKHLITATGQRVTLRCSPRSGDLSVYWYQQSLDQGLQFLIQYYNGEERAKGNILERFSAQQFPDLHSELNLSSLELGDSALYFCASSVGGQMNTEAFFGQGTRLTVV.